Listed below are T cell receptor beta chains from one sample, sequenced in a study of blood T cell repertoires in COVID-19. Only in-frame clones appear in the TCRdb table, and some are missing; sequencing was by immunoSEQ multiplex PCR. The sample has some 160,000 clones, 80% to 85% seen once. The sequenced material came from PBMCs or T cells enriched from blood (not recorded which). These receptors originate from a woman in her 50s who had recovered from COVID-19. CDR3s include the opening cysteine and the closing phenylalanine or tryptophan. Each record gives: V gene, clone size, D gene, CDR3 length, J gene, CDR3 protein, CDR3 DNA. The D gene is left open where the match is weak. Not all rows give a size; the values are once, few, many and, for expanded clones, a class.

>TRBV19|few|.|13|TRBJ2-1
CASSFAGGYEQFF
TGTGCCAGTAGTTTTGCCGGCGGGTATGAGCAGTTCTTC
>TRBV4-1|.|TRBD2|21|TRBJ2-6
CASSQAAPTSGGYPWANVLTF
TGCGCCAGCAGCCAAGCGGCCCCTACTAGCGGGGGGTACCCCTGGGCCAACGTCCTGACTTTC
>TRBV19|.|TRBD1|15|TRBJ2-7
CASSPRQGQTYEQYF
TGTGCCAGTAGTCCCCGACAGGGACAGACCTACGAGCAGTACTTC
>TRBV5-1|.|TRBD2|20|TRBJ2-1
CASSLAGGTSGGTSYNEQFF
TGCGCCAGCAGCTTGGCCGGTGGGACTAGCGGGGGGACAAGCTACAATGAGCAGTTCTTC
>TRBV10-2|.|.|14|TRBJ1-3
CASSLASSGNTIYF
TGCGCCAGCAGTCTAGCCAGCTCTGGAAACACCATATATTTT
>TRBV7-3|.|TRBD1|14|TRBJ1-1
CASSPTGGGTEAFF
TGTGCCAGCAGCCCGACAGGGGGCGGCACTGAAGCTTTCTTT
>TRBV29-1|.|.|12|TRBJ2-1
CSSGGQGTEQFF
TGCAGCTCGGGAGGACAGGGTACTGAGCAGTTCTTC
>TRBV9|.|TRBD2|16|TRBJ2-1
CASSVGTSGRMDEQFF
TGTGCCAGCAGCGTTGGGACTAGCGGGAGAATGGATGAGCAGTTCTTC
>TRBV19|.|.|12|TRBJ1-1
CASSTWGPEAFF
TGTGCCAGTAGTACGTGGGGCCCCGAAGCTTTCTTT
>TRBV19|.|TRBD1|15|TRBJ1-5
CASTWNRGGNQPQHF
TGTGCCAGTACCTGGAACAGGGGAGGCAATCAGCCCCAGCATTTT
>TRBV13|.|TRBD2|17|TRBJ2-5
CASSLKASGGPRGTQYF
TGTGCCAGCAGCTTAAAAGCTAGCGGGGGACCGAGAGGGACCCAGTACTTC
>TRBV5-6|.|TRBD1|15|TRBJ1-3
CASSPIQGRGNTIYF
TGTGCCAGCAGCCCGATACAGGGGAGGGGAAACACCATATATTTT
>TRBV5-1|.|.|14|TRBJ1-1
CASSPSRAGTEAFF
TGCGCCAGCAGCCCTAGTAGGGCGGGCACTGAAGCTTTCTTT
>TRBV28|.|.|15|TRBJ2-1
CASNSGGSGWNEQFF
TGTGCCAGCAACAGTGGGGGGTCGGGTTGGAATGAGCAGTTCTTC
>TRBV6-2/TRBV6-3|.|.|15|TRBJ1-2
CASSFADRPLYGYTF
TGTGCCAGCAGTTTCGCGGACAGACCTCTCTATGGCTACACCTTC
>TRBV10-3|.|.|13|TRBJ2-7
CATGSSAGYEQYF
TGTGCCACCGGGTCGTCAGCGGGCTACGAGCAGTACTTC
>TRBV20-1|.|.|11|TRBJ1-2
CSASSRAQYTF
TGCAGTGCTAGCTCCAGGGCGCAGTACACCTTC